These 7 T cell receptor beta chains came from one sample sequenced in a study of blood T cell repertoires in COVID-19. The protocol was immunoSEQ multiplex PCR, while the TCRdb copy is restricted to in-frame clones and leaves out a portion. The table shows about 190,000 clones, with approximately 86% occurring only once. The sequencing sample was made of peripheral blood. The receptors were sampled from a woman aged 80 or over with active or convalescent COVID-19.

A few counts support this clone. The rearrangement uses TRBV18 and TRBJ1-1, with 7 nucleotides matching TRBD1. The V segment lost 5 bases and the J segment 4 bases; nucleotides outside the gene matches: 10. Germline V lookup: CDR1 KGHSH, CDR2 LQKENI. The CDR3 covers 15 residues. CDR3 protein: CASSTQGGSGTEAFF. CDR3 nucleotides: TGTGCCAGCTCAACGCAGGGGGGAAGTGGCACTGAAGCTTTCTTT.

The chain is built from TRBV6-1 and TRBJ2-1; tentatively, D is TRBD2 (6 bases). Trimming pared 2 bases from V and 4 bases from J, leaving 12 bases between. Germline V gives CDR1 MNHNS, CDR2 SASEGT. The CDR3 contains 15 residues. CDR3 sequence: CASSERDSGYNEQFF. The CDR3 nucleotides are TGTGCCAGCAGTGAAAGGGACTCCGGATACAATGAGCAGTTCTTC.

The chain carries TRBV4-2 and TRBJ2-6, with 10 bases identical to TRBD1. Germline CDR1 and CDR2: LGHNA and YNFKEQ. Losses at the gene ends were 4 bases for V and 1 base for J; bases not matched to a gene: 4. This CDR3 spans 17 amino acids. Here the CDR3 reads CASSPRQGASGANVLTF. DNA for the CDR3: TGTGCCAGCAGCCCCCGACAGGGGGCGTCTGGGGCCAACGTCCTGACTTTC.

This clone was counted a single time. This chain links TRBV5-1 with TRBJ2-3; 10 bases align to TRBD2. The J segment lost 5 bases and the V segment lost 4 bases, leaving 10 bases of the junction unmatched. Germline V gives CDR1 SGHRS, CDR2 YFSETQ. The CDR3 loop spans 16 amino acids. CDR3 protein: CASSLDLAGEGDTQYF. DNA of the CDR3: TGCGCCAGCAGCCTCGATCTAGCGGGAGAGGGAGATACGCAGTATTTT. Full variable domain (remainder filled in from reference TRBV5-1 and TRBJ2-3): KAGVTQTPRYLIKTRGQQVTLSCSPISGHRSVSWYQQTPGQGLQFLFEYFSETQRNKGNFPGRFSGRQFSNSRSEMNVSTLELGDSALYLCASSLDLAGEGDTQYFGPGTRLTVL.

The gene calls are TRBV5-1 and TRBJ1-2, with 9 bases lining up with TRBD1. The CDR3 covers 15 residues. Trimming removed 0 bases from V and 5 bases from J; junction bases left unmatched: 5. Germline CDR1 SGHRS, CDR2 YFSETQ. DNA for the CDR3: TGCGCCAGCAGCTTGGACGGACAGGGGTGGTATGGCTACACCTTC. Its protein is CASSLDGQGWYGYTF.

This rearrangement joins TRBV5-1 to TRBJ1-2; D not resolved. The germline V and J ends were trimmed by 0 bases and 6 bases, with 15 bases remaining between them. The CDR3 extends over 15 amino acids. Germline CDR1 and CDR2: SGHRS and YFSETQ. This chain's CDR3 is CASSLAPGQADGYTF. CDR3 nucleotides: TGCGCCAGCAGCTTGGCACCGGGTCAAGCGGATGGCTACACCTTC.

V gene TRBV5-1 combines with J gene TRBJ1-4, with D perhaps TRBD1 (6 bases). Trimming pared 1 base from V and 0 bases from J, leaving 10 bases between. CDR3 length equals 16 residues. Germline V gene lookup returns CDR1 SGHRS and CDR2 YFSETQ. CDR3 loop: CASSLTGPATNEKLFF. As DNA, the CDR3 is TGCGCCAGCAGCTTGACAGGGCCTGCAACTAATGAAAAACTGTTTTTT.